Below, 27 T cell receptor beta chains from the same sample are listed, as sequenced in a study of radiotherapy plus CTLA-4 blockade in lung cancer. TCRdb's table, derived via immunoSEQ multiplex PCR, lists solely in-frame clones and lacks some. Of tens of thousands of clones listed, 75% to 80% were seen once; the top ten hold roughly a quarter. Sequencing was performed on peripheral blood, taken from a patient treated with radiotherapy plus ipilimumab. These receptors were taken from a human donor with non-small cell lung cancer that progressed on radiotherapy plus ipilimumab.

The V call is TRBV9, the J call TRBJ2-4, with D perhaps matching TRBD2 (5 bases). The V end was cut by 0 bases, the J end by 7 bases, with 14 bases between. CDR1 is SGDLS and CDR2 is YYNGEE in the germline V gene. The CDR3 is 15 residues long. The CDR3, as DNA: TGTGCCAGCAGCGTAGACCCCGGGGAACGGAACATTCAGTACTTC. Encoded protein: CASSVDPGERNIQYF.

CDR3 coding DNA: TGCAGTGCGGGCACCTACAATGAGCAGTTCTTC. Its protein product is CSAGTYNEQFF. The V call is TRBV20-1, the J call TRBJ2-1; the D is unclear. CDR1 is DFQATT and CDR2 is SNEGSKA in the germline V gene (reference sequence). V lost 6 bases and J 2 bases, leaving 5 bases between the germline ends. CDR3 length equals 11 residues.

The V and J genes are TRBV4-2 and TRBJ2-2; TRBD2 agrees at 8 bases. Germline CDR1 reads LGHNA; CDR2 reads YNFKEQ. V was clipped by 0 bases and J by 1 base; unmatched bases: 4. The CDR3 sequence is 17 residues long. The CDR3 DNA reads TGTGCCAGCAGCCAAGATCTCGCGGGGGGGAACACCGGGGAGCTGTTTTTT. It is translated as CASSQDLAGGNTGELFF.

The CDR3 loop reads CASSQLYSGGSTDTQYF. CDR3 coding DNA: TGCGCCAGCAGCCAACTGTATAGCGGGGGAAGCACAGATACGCAGTATTTT. This rearrangement joins TRBV4-1 to TRBJ2-3; 9 positions match TRBD2. This CDR3 region has 17 residues. After removal of 2 bases from V and 0 bases from J, the junction contained 6 bases not matched to a gene. CDR1 is MGHRA, CDR2 YSYEKL, per germline.

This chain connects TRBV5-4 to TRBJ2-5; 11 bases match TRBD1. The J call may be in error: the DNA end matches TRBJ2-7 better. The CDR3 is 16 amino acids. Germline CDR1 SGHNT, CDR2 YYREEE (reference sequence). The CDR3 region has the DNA TGTGCCAGCAGCGGGACAGGGGGGGAGAGAGCCTACGAGCAGTACTTC. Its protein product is CASSGTGGERAYEQYF.

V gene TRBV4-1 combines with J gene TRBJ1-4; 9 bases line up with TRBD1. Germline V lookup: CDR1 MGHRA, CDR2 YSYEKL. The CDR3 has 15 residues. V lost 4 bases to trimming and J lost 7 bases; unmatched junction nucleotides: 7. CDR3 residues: CASSPPGQGSEKLFF. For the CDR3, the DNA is TGCGCCAGCAGCCCTCCGGGACAGGGAAGTGAAAAACTGTTTTTT.

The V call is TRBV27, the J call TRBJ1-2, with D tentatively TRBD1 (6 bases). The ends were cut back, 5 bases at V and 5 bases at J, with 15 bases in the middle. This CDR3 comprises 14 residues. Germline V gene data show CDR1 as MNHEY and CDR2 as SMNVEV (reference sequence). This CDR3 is CASSPYRELYGYTF. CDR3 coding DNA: TGTGCCAGCAGTCCGTACAGGGAACTTTATGGCTACACCTTC.

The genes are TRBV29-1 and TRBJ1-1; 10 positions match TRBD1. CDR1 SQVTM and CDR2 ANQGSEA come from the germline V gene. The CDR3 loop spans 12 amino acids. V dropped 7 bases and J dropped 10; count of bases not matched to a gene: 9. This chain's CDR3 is CSGRQGAGTAFF. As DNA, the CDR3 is TGCAGCGGAAGACAGGGGGCAGGGACAGCTTTCTTT.

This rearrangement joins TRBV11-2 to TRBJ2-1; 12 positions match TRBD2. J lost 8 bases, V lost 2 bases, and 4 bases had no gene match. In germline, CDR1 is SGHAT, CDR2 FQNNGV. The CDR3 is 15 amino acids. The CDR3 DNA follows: TGTGCCAGCAGCTTATCTAGCGGGGGGGCCTATGAGCAGTTCTTC. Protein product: CASSLSSGGAYEQFF.

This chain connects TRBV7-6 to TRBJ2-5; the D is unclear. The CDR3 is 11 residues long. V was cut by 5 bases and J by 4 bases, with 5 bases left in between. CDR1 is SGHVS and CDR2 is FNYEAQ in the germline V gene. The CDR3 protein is CASSPGETQYF. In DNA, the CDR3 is TGTGCCAGCAGCCCCGGAGAGACCCAGTACTTC.

For the CDR3, the DNA is TGTGCCAGCAGAGGGGTCCGACGTGAACTGTTTTTT. Translation: CASRGVRRELFF. The V and J genes are TRBV9 and TRBJ1-4; the D gene is possibly TRBD1 (5 bases). In germline, CDR1 is SGDLS, CDR2 YYNGEE. Trimming took 5 bases from V and 12 from J, leaving 14 bases between them. The CDR3 has 12 residues. Full variable domain (rest looked up from reference TRBV9 and TRBJ1-4): DSGVTQTPKHLITATGQRVTLRCSPRSGDLSVYWYQQSLDQGLQFLIQYYNGEERAKGNILERFSAQQFPDLHSELNLSSLELGDSALYFCASRGVRRELFFGSGTQLSVL.

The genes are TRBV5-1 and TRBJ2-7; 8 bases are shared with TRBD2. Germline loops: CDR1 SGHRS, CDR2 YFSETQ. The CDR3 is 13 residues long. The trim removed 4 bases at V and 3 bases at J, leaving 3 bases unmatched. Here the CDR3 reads CASSLSGVYEQYF. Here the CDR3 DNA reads TGCGCCAGCAGCCTTAGCGGGGTCTACGAGCAGTACTTC.

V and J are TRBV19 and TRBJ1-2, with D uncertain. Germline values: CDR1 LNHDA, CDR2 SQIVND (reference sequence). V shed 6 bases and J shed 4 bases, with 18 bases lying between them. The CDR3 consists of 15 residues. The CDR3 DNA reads TGTGCCAGTAGCCCGTCGTCCAGGATTTTCTATGGCTACACCTTC. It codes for CASSPSSRIFYGYTF.

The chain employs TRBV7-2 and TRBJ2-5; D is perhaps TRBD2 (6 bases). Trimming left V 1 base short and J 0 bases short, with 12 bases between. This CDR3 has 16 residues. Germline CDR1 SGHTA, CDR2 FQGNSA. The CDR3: CASSLGRGEYQETQYF. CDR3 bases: TGTGCCAGCAGCTTAGGGAGGGGCGAGTACCAAGAGACCCAGTACTTC.

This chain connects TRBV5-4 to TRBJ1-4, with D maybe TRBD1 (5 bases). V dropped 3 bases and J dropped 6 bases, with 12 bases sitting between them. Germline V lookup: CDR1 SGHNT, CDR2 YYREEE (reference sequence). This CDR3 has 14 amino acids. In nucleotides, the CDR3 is TGTGCCAGCAGCTCGGGACTGAGCTATGAAAAACTGTTTTTT. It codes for CASSSGLSYEKLFF.

The CDR3 DNA follows: TGTGCCAGCAGAGCGGGGGGGATATACAATGAGCAGTTCTTC. It encodes CASRAGGIYNEQFF. This chain links TRBV6-1 with TRBJ2-1; TRBD2 agrees at 10 bases. CDR3 length: 14 amino acids. In germline, CDR1 is MNHNS, CDR2 SASEGT. Trimming at V came to 6 bases and at J to 4 bases, leaving 3 bases not matched to a gene.

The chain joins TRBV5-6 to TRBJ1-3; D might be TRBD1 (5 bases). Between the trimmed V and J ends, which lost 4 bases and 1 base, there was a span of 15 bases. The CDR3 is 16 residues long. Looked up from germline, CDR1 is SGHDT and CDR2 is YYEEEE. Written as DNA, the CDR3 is TGTGCCAGCAGCGGGGGGATAGGTGCTTCTGGAAACACCATATATTTT. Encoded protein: CASSGGIGASGNTIYF.

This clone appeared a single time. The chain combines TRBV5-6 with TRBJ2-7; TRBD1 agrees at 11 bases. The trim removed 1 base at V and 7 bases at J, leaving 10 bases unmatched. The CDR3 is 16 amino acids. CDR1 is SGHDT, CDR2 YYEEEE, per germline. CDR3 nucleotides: TGTGCCAGCAGCTTGAGGGACAGGGGGGTCGCTGATGAGCAGTACTTC. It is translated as CASSLRDRGVADEQYF.

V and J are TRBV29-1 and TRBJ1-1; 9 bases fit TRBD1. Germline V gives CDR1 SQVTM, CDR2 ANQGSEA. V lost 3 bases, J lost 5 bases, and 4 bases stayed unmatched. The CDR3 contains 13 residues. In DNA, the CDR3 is TGCAGCGTTGAGGGACAGGGCTTAACTGAAGCTTTCTTT. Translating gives CSVEGQGLTEAFF.

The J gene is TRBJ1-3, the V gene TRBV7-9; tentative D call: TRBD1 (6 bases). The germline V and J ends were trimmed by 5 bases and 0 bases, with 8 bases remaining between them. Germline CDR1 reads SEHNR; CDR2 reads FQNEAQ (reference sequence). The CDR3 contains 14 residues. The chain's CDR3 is CASSPTGSGNTIYF. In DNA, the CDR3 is TGTGCCAGCAGCCCGACAGGCTCTGGAAACACCATATATTTT.

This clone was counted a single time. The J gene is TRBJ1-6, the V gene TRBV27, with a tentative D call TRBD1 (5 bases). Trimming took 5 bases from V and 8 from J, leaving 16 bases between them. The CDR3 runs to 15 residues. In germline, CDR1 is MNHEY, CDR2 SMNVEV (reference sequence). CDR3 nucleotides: TGTGCCAGCAGTAATACGGCAGGGCGTCATTCACCCCTCCACTTT. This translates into CASSNTAGRHSPLHF.

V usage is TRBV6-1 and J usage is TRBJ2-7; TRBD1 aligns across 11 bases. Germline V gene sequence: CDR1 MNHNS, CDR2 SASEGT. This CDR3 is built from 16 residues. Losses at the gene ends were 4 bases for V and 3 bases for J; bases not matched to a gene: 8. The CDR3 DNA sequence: TGTGCCAGCAGTGGATTAGGGACAGGGGGTGGCTACGAGCAGTACTTC. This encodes CASSGLGTGGGYEQYF.

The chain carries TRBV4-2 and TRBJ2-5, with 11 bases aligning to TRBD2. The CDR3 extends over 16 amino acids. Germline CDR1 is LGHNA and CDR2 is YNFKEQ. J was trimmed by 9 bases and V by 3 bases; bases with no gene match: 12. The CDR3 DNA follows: TGTGCCAGCAGCCAGTTGACTAGCGGGACAGATGAGGCCCAGTACTTC. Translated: CASSQLTSGTDEAQYF.

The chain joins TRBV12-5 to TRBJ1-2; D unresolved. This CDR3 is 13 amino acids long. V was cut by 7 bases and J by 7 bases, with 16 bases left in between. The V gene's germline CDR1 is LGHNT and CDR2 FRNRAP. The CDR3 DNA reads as TGTGCTAGTGCCCCAGACGGGGTTGGTGGCTACACCTTC. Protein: CASAPDGVGGYTF.

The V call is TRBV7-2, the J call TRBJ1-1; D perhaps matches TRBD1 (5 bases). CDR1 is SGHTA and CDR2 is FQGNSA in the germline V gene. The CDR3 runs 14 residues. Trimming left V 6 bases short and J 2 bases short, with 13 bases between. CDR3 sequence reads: CASSAGHINTEAFF. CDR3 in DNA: TGTGCCAGCAGTGCGGGGCACATTAACACTGAAGCTTTCTTT.

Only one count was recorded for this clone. The CDR3 DNA follows: TGTGCCAGCAGCCGACAGGGGGGAAAGGATCAGCCCCAGCATTTT. Amino acids: CASSRQGGKDQPQHF. The J gene is TRBJ1-5, the V gene TRBV7-9, with 9 bases fitting TRBD1. Germline V gives CDR1 SEHNR, CDR2 FQNEAQ (reference sequence). Trimming cost V 5 bases and J 5 bases; bases outside gene matches: 7. This CDR3 contains 15 residues.

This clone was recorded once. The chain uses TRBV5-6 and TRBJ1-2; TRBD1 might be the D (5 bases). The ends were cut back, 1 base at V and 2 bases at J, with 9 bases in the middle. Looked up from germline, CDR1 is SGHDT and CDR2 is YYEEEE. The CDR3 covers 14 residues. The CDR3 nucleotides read TGTGCCAGCAGCTTGCAAGACAGAAACTATGGCTACACCTTC. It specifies CASSLQDRNYGYTF.